The source of this T cell receptor (beta chain) is a study of Ad26.COV2.S vaccination and SARS-CoV-2 variants. Treatment noted: around 19 received Ad26.COV2.S at low or high dose, single or two shots; 5 received placebo; per-sample allocation not given. The investigators took samples on day 63 after the first vaccine or placebo injection. CDR3 length: 15 residues. The germline CDR1 and CDR2 sequences are SGHAT and FQNNGV. The trim removed 5 bases at V and 7 bases at J, leaving 6 bases unmatched. The assay was immunoSEQ multiplex PCR, and TCRdb's table has in-frame clones only and misses some. The table shows roughly 510,000 clones, with 87% occurring only once.

The specimen comprised peripheral blood, sampled in a trial of Ad26.COV2.S vaccine versus placebo. The V and J genes are TRBV11-2 and TRBJ2-2; 11 positions match TRBD2. This clonotype originated in a person between 18 and 65 years old who received the Ad26.COV2.S COVID-19 vaccine or a placebo. The CDR3 sequence is CASSTGTSGFGELFF. CDR3 in DNA: TGTGCCAGCAGCACCGGGACTAGCGGCTTCGGGGAGCTGTTTTTT.